Following are 21 T cell receptor beta chains from one sample sequenced in a study of cytomegalovirus exposure and HLA in healthy donors. Profiled with immunoSEQ multiplex PCR; TCRdb holds only in-frame clones, not every one. The table lists 56,000 or so clones, 90% to 95% of them singletons. The sample taken for sequencing was PBMCs. The origin of the receptors is a man between 18 and 35 years old in good health and CMV-seronegative.

The chain combines TRBV23-1 with TRBJ2-7; 10 nucleotides agree with TRBD1. TRBV23-1 is an open reading frame whose function is uncertain. The CDR3 runs to 16 residues. The V segment lost 6 bases and the J segment 7 bases; nucleotides outside the gene matches: 15. As DNA, the CDR3 is TGCGCCAGCAGCACCCAAACCGGGACAGGGGTACGTGAGCAGTACTTC. It codes for CASSTQTGTGVREQYF.

The rearrangement links TRBV16 to TRBJ2-4, with 14 bases matching TRBD2. J lost 3 bases, V lost 0 bases, and 4 bases had no gene match. Germline CDR1 KGHSY, CDR2 FQNENV. The CDR3 has 18 residues. DNA of the CDR3: TGTGCCAGCAGCCAATCCCCGACTAGCGGGAGGGACAAAAACATTCAGTACTTC. Amino acids: CASSQSPTSGRDKNIQYF.

For the CDR3, the DNA is TGTGCCAGTAGTATAGGCAGGGGGCTGGGCGAGCAGTACTTC. This translates into CASSIGRGLGEQYF. This chain connects TRBV19 to TRBJ2-7; 8 nucleotides align to TRBD1. Looked up from germline, CDR1 is LNHDA and CDR2 is SQIVND (reference sequence). This CDR3 is 14 amino acids long. The V gene end was trimmed by 1 base and the J gene end by 6 bases; junction bases not matched to a gene: 5.

The table lists this clone with a count of one. V and J are TRBV5-6 and TRBJ2-2, with a weak D call TRBD1 (5 bases). Germline V CDR1 and CDR2: SGHDT, YYEEEE. Trimming removed 4 bases from V and 6 bases from J, with 13 bases in between. This CDR3 is 14 amino acids long. CDR3 bases: TGTGCCAGCAGCGCCGCAGTGGGGCCCGGGGAGCTGTTTTTT. Translated, it gives CASSAAVGPGELFF.

This rearrangement joins TRBV9 to TRBJ2-1, with 11 bases lining up with TRBD2. V lost 4 bases to trimming and J lost 10 bases; unmatched junction nucleotides: 10. The CDR3 has 15 residues. Germline lookup yields CDR1 SGDLS and CDR2 YYNGEE. The CDR3 is CASSLTSGGWREQFF. The CDR3 region has the DNA TGTGCCAGCAGCCTTACTAGCGGGGGCTGGCGGGAGCAGTTCTTC.

This chain uses TRBV19 with TRBJ2-7; 8 nucleotides match TRBD1. The J segment lost 1 base and the V segment lost 3 bases, leaving 11 bases of the junction unmatched. CDR1 and CDR2 (germline): LNHDA, SQIVND (reference sequence). This CDR3 has 17 amino acids. The CDR3 DNA reads as TGTGCCAGTAGTATCTCAGTCGACAGGGGACTTTCCTACGAGCAGTACTTC. Translation: CASSISVDRGLSYEQYF.

The rearrangement links TRBV21-1 to TRBJ2-3; the table assigns TRBD2, which was not confirmed against the DNA. TRBV21-1 is a pseudogene. There are 20 residues in the CDR3. The CDR3 sequence: CASSKYSGGRHLAFTDTQYF. The CDR3 DNA follows: TGTGCCAGCAGCAAATATTCGGGCGGGAGACACCTAGCTTTCACAGATACGCAGTATTTT.

The V and J genes are TRBV6-4 and TRBJ1-5; TRBD1 is a possible D gene (5 bases). Trimming cost V 5 bases and J 6 bases, with 17 bases left between them. The CDR3 totals 15 residues. In germline, CDR1 is MRHNA, CDR2 SNTAGT. CDR3 residues: CASSPAGGGGQPQHF. The CDR3 region has the DNA TGTGCCAGCAGTCCAGCGGGGGGGGGAGGTCAGCCCCAGCATTTT.

The rearrangement links TRBV7-2 to TRBJ2-7, with D maybe TRBD2 (5 bases). Trimming took off 8 bases at V and 0 bases at J, with 11 bases between the two ends. The germline gives CDR1 SGHTA, CDR2 FQGNSA. This CDR3 has 13 residues. CDR3 in DNA: TGTGCCAGCGAGGACTCGAGCTCCTACGAGCAGTACTTC. Its protein is CASEDSSSYEQYF.

The chain has TRBV7-2 and TRBJ1-1; 8 nucleotides align to TRBD1. Germline CDR1 and CDR2: SGHTA and FQGNSA. The CDR3 spans 17 residues. After removal of 2 bases from V and 7 bases from J, the junction contained 15 bases not matched to a gene. Here the CDR3 reads CASSLHPPGQGFLEAFF. The CDR3 DNA is TGTGCCAGCAGCTTACACCCCCCCGGACAGGGATTTCTTGAAGCTTTCTTT. The full variable domain, in which reference TRBV7-2 and TRBJ1-1 provide the parts outside the CDR3, is GAGVSQSPSNKVTEKGKDVELRCDPISGHTALYWYRQSLGQGLEFLIYFQGNSAPDKSGLPSDRFSAERTGGSVSTLTIQRTQQEDSAVYLCASSLHPPGQGFLEAFFGQGTRLTVV.

The chain carries TRBV7-2 and TRBJ2-7; 10 nucleotides match TRBD2. J gave up 3 bases and V 4 bases, and 3 bases lay outside the gene matches. The germline V gene encodes CDR1 SGHTA and CDR2 FQGNSA. The CDR3 contains 14 residues. CDR3 bases: TGTGCCAGCAGCTCCCGGACTAGCGGCTACGAGCAGTACTTC. Translating gives CASSSRTSGYEQYF.

The genes are TRBV27 and TRBJ2-1; D possibly corresponds to TRBD2 (5 bases). Trimming cost V 2 bases and J 3 bases, with 11 bases left between them. The CDR3 length is 15 residues. Germline CDR1 MNHEY, CDR2 SMNVEV (reference sequence). DNA for the CDR3: TGTGCCAGCAGTTTACTAGAGGGCCACTACAATGAGCAGTTCTTC. Translating gives CASSLLEGHYNEQFF.

The chain couples TRBV28 to TRBJ2-3, with 9 nucleotides matching TRBD2. V lost 2 bases, J lost 2 bases, and 11 bases stayed unmatched. Germline loops: CDR1 MDHEN, CDR2 SYDVKM. The CDR3 extends over 18 amino acids. The CDR3 DNA reads as TGTGCCAGCAGTTTACTCCGGCTGCGGGAGGGCCCCACAGATACGCAGTATTTT. Encoded protein: CASSLLRLREGPTDTQYF. The variable domain in full, with the rest retrieved from reference TRBV28 and TRBJ2-3, is DVKVTQSSRYLVKRTGEKVFLECVQDMDHENMFWYRQDPGLGLRLIYFSYDVKMKEKGDIPEGYSVSREKKERFSLILESASTNQTSMYLCASSLLRLREGPTDTQYFGPGTRLTVL.

This clone has just one count. The chain recombines TRBV29-1 with TRBJ2-7; the match to TRBD1 covers 11 bases. The CDR3 has 14 residues. Germline V CDR1 and CDR2: SQVTM, ANQGSEA. V gave up 3 bases and J gave up 5 bases; unmatched junction bases: 6. The CDR3: CSVDLGTGGNEQYF. The CDR3 DNA sequence: TGCAGCGTTGATCTGGGGACAGGGGGTAACGAGCAGTACTTC.

This clone was recorded a few times. The chain recombines TRBV7-8 with TRBJ2-7; D not certain. This CDR3 is built from 12 residues. Germline loops: CDR1 SGHVS, CDR2 FQNEAQ. With 5 bases removed from V and 5 bases from J, the gap between germline ends came to 10 bases. CDR3 in DNA: TGTGCCAGCAGCAACCCCCAGAACGAGCAGTACTTC. The encoded protein is CASSNPQNEQYF.

The chain links TRBV28 to TRBJ2-3, with a weak D call TRBD2 (5 bases). Germline values: CDR1 MDHEN, CDR2 SYDVKM. With 9 bases removed from V and 0 bases from J, the gap between germline ends came to 25 bases. The CDR3 contains 18 residues. CDR3 sequence reads: CASRRRPLRIGSTDTQYF. CDR3 bases: TGTGCCAGTCGTAGGAGGCCCCTCCGGATCGGGAGCACAGATACGCAGTATTTT.

A note on this clone: No conserved phenylalanine or tryptophan ends this CDR3, so it is likely a read error. V usage is TRBV6-1 and J usage is TRBJ2-7, with D perhaps TRBD2 (6 bases). The V gene's germline CDR1 is MNHNS and CDR2 SASEGT. This CDR3 is built from 13 residues. V shed 7 bases and J shed 7 bases, with 17 bases lying between them. This CDR3 is CASIYSGLREQYS. CDR3 sequence (DNA): TGTGCCAGCATTTACAGCGGGCTTAGAGAGCAGTACTCC.

The chain is built from TRBV28 and TRBJ2-7, with TRBD2 as a possible D gene (6 bases). Germline CDR1 is MDHEN and CDR2 is SYDVKM. The CDR3 totals 12 residues. Trimming took 3 bases from V and 5 from J, leaving 8 bases between them. CDR3 nucleotides: TGTGCCAGCAGTTTCGGAGGGGACGAGCAGTACTTC. It yields the protein CASSFGGDEQYF.

V gene TRBV6-5 combines with J gene TRBJ1-1; TRBD1 agrees at 7 bases. The CDR3 runs to 13 residues. V shed 6 bases, J shed 7 bases, and the junction held 8 bases outside the gene matches. Germline CDR1 and CDR2: MNHEY and SVGAGI. Here the CDR3 DNA reads TGTGCCAGCAGGAAGGGGCGGACAGGTGAAGCTTTCTTT. Protein: CASRKGRTGEAFF.

The chain carries TRBV29-1 and TRBJ1-1, with no clear D. V was shortened by 3 bases and J by 7 bases, with 6 bases between the two germline ends. The CDR3 is 10 amino acids. Germline CDR1 SQVTM, CDR2 ANQGSEA. The DNA for the CDR3 is TGCAGCGTTGACGTTCTTGAAGCTTTCTTT. It translates to CSVDVLEAFF.

This sequence joins TRBV11-2 and TRBJ2-7; unclear D gene. Looked up from germline, CDR1 is SGHAT and CDR2 is FQNNGV. The CDR3 has 15 amino acids. Trimming took 2 bases from V and 2 from J, leaving 13 bases between them. The chain's CDR3 is CASSLSPVPAYEQYF. The CDR3 bases are TGTGCCAGCAGCTTAAGCCCTGTTCCTGCCTACGAGCAGTACTTC.